The next 28 T cell receptor beta chains were all read from a single sample in a study of cytomegalovirus exposure and HLA in healthy donors. PCR amplification relied on 60 Vbeta primers (plus 13 Jbeta primers). Measured with immunoSEQ multiplex PCR; TCRdb has only the in-frame clones, and not every one. The sample contains 150,000 to 200,000 clones, 81% of which appear only once. Material: PBMCs. The origin of the receptors is a man aged 18 to 29 in good health and CMV-seronegative.

V gene TRBV28 combines with J gene TRBJ2-3; weak D call: TRBD2 (7 bases). The CDR3 is made up of 14 amino acids. Germline V gene data show CDR1 as MDHEN and CDR2 as SYDVKM. V was cut by 8 bases and J by 2 bases, with 14 bases left in between. The CDR3 is CASLPAGATDTQYF. CDR3 sequence (DNA): TGTGCCAGCCTACCGGCGGGGGCCACAGATACGCAGTATTTT.

This clone was recorded a few times. The chain carries TRBV5-6 and TRBJ1-1; D uncertain. The CDR3 contains 14 residues. Germline-derived CDR1 and CDR2 are SGHDT and YYEEEE. The V and J ends lost 0 bases and 1 base respectively, with 7 bases between them. The CDR3 is CASSLVSTNTEAFF. The CDR3 region has the DNA TGTGCCAGCAGCTTGGTTAGTACGAACACTGAAGCTTTCTTT.

This clone was observed once. CDR3 nucleotide sequence: TGTGCCAGTAGTCTCCCAGACAGGGGAGGGCAGCCCCAGCATTTT. This encodes CASSLPDRGGQPQHF. The chain is built from TRBV19 and TRBJ1-5; TRBD1 matches at 8 bases. The junction had 10 bases not matched to a gene; V was cut back by 5 bases and J by 7 bases. Germline V gene lookup returns CDR1 LNHDA and CDR2 SQIVND (reference sequence). The CDR3 is 15 residues long.

On this clone: Germline and junction disagree at one end, which may indicate a read error. This chain links TRBV7-9 with TRBJ1-1; 8 bases match TRBD1. Germline assignment: CDR1 SEHNR and CDR2 FQNEAQ (reference sequence). The CDR3 is 16 residues long. CDR3 residues: CSSTISGQGANTEAFF. Written as DNA, the CDR3 is TGTTCCAGCACCATATCTGGGCAGGGGGCGAACACTGAAGCTTTCTTT. The entire variable domain, with the rest obtained from reference TRBV7-9 and TRBJ1-1, is as follows: DTGVSQNPRHKITKRGQNVTFRCDPISEHNRLYWYRQTLGQGPEFLTYFQNEAQLEKSRLLSDRFSAERPKGSFSTLEIQRTEQGDSAMYLCSSTISGQGANTEAFFGQGTRLTVV.

The chain combines TRBV4-1 with TRBJ2-7; D is possibly TRBD1 (5 bases). This CDR3 comprises 13 residues. Germline lookup yields CDR1 MGHRA and CDR2 YSYEKL. The V gene lost 2 bases and the J gene lost 6 bases, with 11 bases spanning the gap. DNA for the CDR3: TGCGCCAGCAGCCAATGGGGCTTTCCCGAGCAGTACTTC. Encoded protein: CASSQWGFPEQYF.

This clone has only one observation. The V gene is TRBV28, the J gene TRBJ2-5; D not certain. CDR1 and CDR2 from the germline V gene are MDHEN and SYDVKM. Trimming stripped 7 bases from V and 2 bases from J, with 14 bases between. The CDR3 covers 14 residues. DNA of the CDR3: TGTGCCAGCACGGTCCTAGTAGATCAAGAGACCCAGTACTTC. Amino acids: CASTVLVDQETQYF.

The chain employs TRBV19 and TRBJ1-1; no firm D call. Per the germline V gene, CDR1 is LNHDA and CDR2 is SQIVND (reference sequence). The ends were cut back, 5 bases at V and 4 bases at J, with 14 bases in the middle. This CDR3 has 14 residues. The DNA for the CDR3 is TGTGCCAGTAGTCCGGCGGAGAGGCCCACTGAAGCTTTCTTT. Residues: CASSPAERPTEAFF.

This clone was seen only a few times. The chain joins TRBV4-3 to TRBJ2-7; D uncertain. CDR3 length: 15 residues. CDR1 and CDR2 from the germline V gene are LGHNA and YSLEER. Trimming stripped 0 bases from V and 0 bases from J, with 9 bases between. CDR3 region: CASSQEQSSSYEQYF. DNA of the CDR3: TGCGCCAGCAGCCAAGAACAGTCGTCCTCCTACGAGCAGTACTTC.

This rearrangement joins TRBV7-9 to TRBJ2-5, with D perhaps matching TRBD1 (6 bases). The CDR3 runs 15 residues. V lost 4 bases and J lost 4, with 16 bases in between. CDR1 SEHNR and CDR2 FQNEAQ come from the germline V gene (reference sequence). CDR3 loop: CASSSTTGSGETQYF. The CDR3 nucleotides are TGTGCCAGCAGCTCCACAACAGGGTCGGGAGAGACCCAGTACTTC.

The gene calls are TRBV2 and TRBJ1-1; no clear D. V lost 3 bases and J lost 0, with 8 bases in between. The CDR3 runs to 14 residues. Germline lookup yields CDR1 SNHLY and CDR2 FYNNEI. CDR3 sequence (DNA): TGTGCCAGCAGTGACAGACACCTGAACACTGAAGCTTTCTTT. Translation: CASSDRHLNTEAFF.

This sequence joins TRBV15 and TRBJ1-6; D ambiguous. Trimming stripped 0 bases from V and 3 bases from J, with 9 bases between. CDR3 length equals 16 residues. From germline, CDR1 is LNHNV and CDR2 YYDKDF (reference sequence). The CDR3 nucleotides read TGTGCCACCAGCAGAGATCCGGGATACTATAATTCACCCCTCCACTTT. Encoded protein: CATSRDPGYYNSPLHF.

J is TRBJ2-1 and V is TRBV19, with 16 bases identical to TRBD2. Germline V gene data show CDR1 as LNHDA and CDR2 as SQIVND (reference sequence). This CDR3 has 18 amino acids. J was trimmed by 10 bases and V by 6 bases; bases with no gene match: 15. CDR3 sequence (DNA): TGTGCCAGTAGCCGGGGGACTAGCGGGAGGGGGGGGTATCGGGAGCAGTTCTTC. Amino acid sequence: CASSRGTSGRGGYREQFF.

This clone turned up a few times. The chain couples TRBV6-1 to TRBJ2-4, with D possibly TRBD1 on 5 matching bases. CDR3 length: 14 residues. CDR1 is MNHNS, CDR2 SASEGT, per germline. V dropped 7 bases and J dropped 3 bases, with 13 bases sitting between them. This CDR3 is CASNRDRGKNIQYF. In DNA form, the CDR3 reads TGTGCCAGCAACAGAGACAGAGGCAAAAACATTCAGTACTTC.

This clone was counted many times. The rearrangement joins TRBV4-3 to TRBJ1-6; 10 bases map to TRBD1. The CDR3 spans 16 residues. V lost 3 bases to trimming and J lost 8 bases; unmatched junction nucleotides: 7. Germline V CDR1 and CDR2: LGHNA, YSLEER. CDR3 nucleotide sequence: TGCGCCAGCAGCCATAACCCGGGACAGGGGTATTCACCCCTCCACTTT. As protein: CASSHNPGQGYSPLHF.

The rearrangement uses TRBV15 and TRBJ2-5; 8 positions match TRBD1. The CDR3 extends over 16 amino acids. Trimming took 3 bases from V and 4 from J; bases not matched to a gene: 10. Germline V gene sequence: CDR1 LNHNV, CDR2 YYDKDF (reference sequence). The CDR3 loop is CATSSLSTGGRETQYF. CDR3 nucleotide sequence: TGTGCCACCAGCAGTTTGAGCACAGGGGGGAGAGAGACCCAGTACTTC.

The V call is TRBV7-9, the J call TRBJ2-7, with D possibly being TRBD1 (5 bases). This CDR3 has 14 residues. The germline V gene encodes CDR1 SEHNR and CDR2 FQNEAQ (reference sequence). The V end was cut by 5 bases, the J end by 2 bases, with 13 bases between. CDR3 DNA: TGTGCCAGCAGCCCTACGGAAGGGGCCTACGAGCAGTACTTC. Protein product: CASSPTEGAYEQYF.

This chain links TRBV2 with TRBJ2-3; a weak D match, TRBD1 (6 bases). From germline, CDR1 is SNHLY and CDR2 FYNNEI. Trimming shortened V by 2 bases and J by 0 bases, and 18 bases separated the two germline ends. The CDR3 length is 18 residues. The CDR3 region has the DNA TGTGCCAGCAGTGAATCGCAAACCGGGGACATTAGCACAGATACGCAGTATTTT. It codes for CASSESQTGDISTDTQYF.

This sequence joins TRBV30 and TRBJ2-1, with D perhaps matching TRBD2 (6 bases). This CDR3 is built from 15 residues. The germline V gene encodes CDR1 GTSNPN and CDR2 SVGIG (reference sequence). With 2 bases removed from V and 8 bases from J, the gap between germline ends came to 19 bases. This CDR3 reads CAWSPLVGSQYEQFF. The CDR3, as DNA: TGTGCCTGGAGTCCCCTTGTCGGGAGTCAGTATGAGCAGTTCTTC.

This rearrangement joins TRBV11-3 to TRBJ2-7; tentative D call: TRBD2 (5 bases). The germline V gene has CDR1 SGHNT and CDR2 YENEEA. The CDR3 has 13 residues. V was cut by 1 base and J by 7 bases, with 11 bases left in between. CDR3 bases: TGTGCCAGCAGCTTAGGGCGGGTTGGGGAGCAGTACTTC. Encoded protein: CASSLGRVGEQYF. Combining the CDR3 with reference TRBV11-3 and TRBJ2-7 gives the whole variable domain EAGVVQSPRYKIIEKKQPVAFWCNPISGHNTLYWYLQNLGQGPELLIRYENEEAVDDSQLPKDRFSAERLKGVDSTLKIQPAELGDSAVYLCASSLGRVGEQYFGPGTRLTVT.

This chain's CDR3 is CASGLKTNYGYTF. CDR3 sequence (DNA): TGTGCCTCAGGGCTAAAAACTAACTATGGCTACACCTTC. The chain combines TRBV10-3 with TRBJ1-2; a possible D gene is TRBD1 (5 bases). The CDR3 covers 13 residues. Looked up from germline, CDR1 is ENHRY and CDR2 is SYGVKD. V shed 11 bases and J shed 0 bases, with 13 bases lying between them.

This clone occurred once. The chain is built from TRBV4-1 and TRBJ1-1; a weak D match, TRBD1 (5 bases). The V gene's germline CDR1 is MGHRA and CDR2 YSYEKL. This CDR3 contains 13 residues. V dropped 0 bases and J dropped 7 bases, with 9 bases sitting between them. For the CDR3, the DNA is TGCGCCAGCAGCCAAGATCCGGGGGGTGAAGCTTTCTTT. It is translated as CASSQDPGGEAFF.

The V gene is TRBV29-1, the J gene TRBJ2-1, with a possible D match to TRBD2 (6 bases). The V and J ends lost 7 bases and 8 bases respectively, with 15 bases between them. The CDR3 runs 12 residues. Germline V CDR1 and CDR2: SQVTM, ANQGSEA. This chain's CDR3 is CSAEGRRDEQFF. The CDR3 nucleotides are TGCAGCGCCGAGGGCAGGAGGGATGAGCAGTTCTTC.

This chain uses TRBV4-1 with TRBJ1-1; D gene ambiguous. Deletions cut 1 base from V and 1 base from J, with 7 bases between. Germline assignment: CDR1 MGHRA and CDR2 YSYEKL. There are 14 residues in the CDR3. CDR3 coding DNA: TGCGCCAGCAGCCAAGGTGCACAGAACACTGAAGCTTTCTTT. Protein: CASSQGAQNTEAFF.

The J gene is TRBJ2-1, the V gene TRBV28; the match to TRBD2 covers 10 bases. V shed 2 bases, J shed 15 bases, and the junction held 10 bases outside the gene matches. Per germline, CDR1 MDHEN and CDR2 SYDVKM. The CDR3 extends over 14 amino acids. The CDR3 DNA reads as TGTGCCAGCAGTTTAGGGCTAGCGGGAGATAATCGGTTCTTC. Its translation: CASSLGLAGDNRFF.

The CDR3 sequence is CASSETGSNTEAFF. CDR3 nucleotide sequence: TGTGCCAGCAGTGAAACAGGGTCGAACACTGAAGCTTTCTTT. The chain carries TRBV25-1 and TRBJ1-1; TRBD1 is a possible D gene (6 bases). The germline V gene encodes CDR1 MGHDK and CDR2 SYGVNS. The CDR3 consists of 14 residues. V lost 2 bases and J 1 base, leaving 8 bases between the germline ends.

The gene calls are TRBV12-5 and TRBJ1-1; 8 bases are shared with TRBD1. Germline V gene data show CDR1 as LGHNT and CDR2 as FRNRAP. The CDR3 extends over 15 amino acids. V shed 1 base, J shed 0 bases, and the junction held 1 base outside the gene matches. CDR3 sequence (DNA): TGTGCTAGTGGTTTGGGACAGGGGATGAACACTGAAGCTTTCTTT. It translates to CASGLGQGMNTEAFF.

The chain joins TRBV15 to TRBJ1-2; D unclear. CDR3 size: 12 residues. The germline V and J ends were trimmed by 3 bases and 13 bases, with 15 bases remaining between them. The germline CDR1 and CDR2 sequences are LNHNV and YYDKDF (reference sequence). CDR3: CATSSDDRRSTF. CDR3 nucleotide sequence: TGTGCCACCAGCAGTGACGACCGGAGGTCCACCTTC.

This clone is a singleton in its sample. The junction does not match germline at one end; this may be a read error. The rearrangement links TRBV7-9 to TRBJ2-5; TRBD2 aligns across 9 bases. CDR1 and CDR2 (germline): SEHNR, FQNEAQ (reference sequence). The CDR3 contains 17 residues. Here the CDR3 reads CSSSLDSPSGVGETQYF. DNA for the CDR3: TGTTCCAGCAGCTTAGATTCTCCTAGCGGGGTTGGGGAGACCCAGTACTTC.